A single sample is the source of the 27 T cell receptor beta chains below, sequenced in a study of immune heterogeneity within non-small cell lung tumors. The TCR beta CDR3 region underwent multiplex PCR amplification with 32 V and 13 J primers. TCRdb itself ran the multiplex PCR reads through MiXCR, one entry per CDR3 protein. The sample has some 30,000 distinct CDR3 sequences, around 30% seen once. The authors used about 600 ng of bulk tumor genomic DNA per sample as template. Far-apart biopsies, several per primary tumor, were taken during surgery. Enrolled patients presented with newly diagnosed, previously untreated non-small cell lung cancer and underwent curative surgery. Specimen: lung tumor tissue. The receptors stem from a man in his forties with non-small cell lung cancer.

The chain joins TRBV11-3 to TRBJ2-3; D is perhaps TRBD1 or TRBD2 (7 bases each). The V gene lost 3 bases and the J gene lost 3 bases, with 19 bases spanning the gap. The CDR3 runs to 17 residues. Germline CDR1 SGHNT, CDR2 YENEEA. The CDR3 nucleotides read TGTGCCAGCAGCTTCAGGGGGGGGAGGGCTGGAACAGATACGCAGTATTTT. This encodes CASSFRGGRAGTDTQYF.

This chain connects TRBV24-1 to TRBJ2-2; D may correspond to TRBD1 or TRBD2 (6 bases each). This CDR3 region has 13 residues. Germline V CDR1 and CDR2: KGHDR, SFDVKD. Trimming removed 6 bases from V and 7 bases from J, with 11 bases in between. Here the CDR3 reads CATSRQEGGELFF. In DNA, the CDR3 is TGTGCCACCAGTAGACAGGAGGGCGGGGAGCTGTTTTTT.

CDR3 nucleotide sequence: TGCAGTGCGGAAGGGCCTTACACAGATACGCAGTATTTT. As protein: CSAEGPYTDTQYF. This chain connects TRBV20-1 to TRBJ2-3; D uncertain. With 6 bases removed from V and 2 bases from J, the gap between germline ends came to 12 bases. The CDR3 has 13 amino acids. Germline V gives CDR1 DFQATT, CDR2 SNEGSKA (reference sequence).

The J gene is TRBJ1-1, the V gene TRBV6-1; D unclear. This CDR3 is 13 amino acids long. CDR1 and CDR2 from the germline V gene are MNHNS and SASEGT. V was trimmed by 5 bases and J by 1 base, leaving 8 bases between them. The CDR3 region has the DNA TGTGCCAGCAGTTCGCGGGGGAACACTGAAGCTTTCTTT. Protein product: CASSSRGNTEAFF.

This clonotype showed up many times. V gene TRBV19 combines with J gene TRBJ2-3, with D perhaps matching TRBD2 (5 bases). The CDR3 contains 14 residues. Germline CDR1 and CDR2: LNHDA and SQIVND (reference sequence). The V gene lost 6 bases and the J gene lost 4 bases, with 14 bases spanning the gap. CDR3 bases: TGTGCCAGTAGCCCGGGAACCCTCGCAGATACGCAGTATTTT. It codes for CASSPGTLADTQYF. Combining the CDR3 with reference TRBV19 and TRBJ2-3 gives the whole variable domain DGGITQSPKYLFRKEGQNVTLSCEQNLNHDAMYWYRQDPGQGLRLIYYSQIVNDFQKGDIAEGYSVSREKKESFPLTVTSAQKNPTAFYLCASSPGTLADTQYFGPGTRLTVL.

This clonotype showed up just a few times. V gene TRBV6-1 combines with J gene TRBJ1-1; 7 positions agree with TRBD1. This CDR3 has 15 amino acids. Germline values: CDR1 MNHNS, CDR2 SASEGT. Trimming at V came to 5 bases and at J to 2 bases, leaving 8 bases not matched to a gene. CDR3 sequence: CASSSSTGRNTEAFF. CDR3 nucleotides: TGTGCCAGCAGTTCCTCGACAGGGAGAAACACTGAAGCTTTCTTT.

This clonotype was counted at least ten times. The rearrangement links TRBV28 to TRBJ1-6; the match to TRBD1 covers 7 bases. Germline CDR1 and CDR2: MDHEN and SYDVKM. J lost 7 bases, V lost 0 bases, and 3 bases had no gene match. This CDR3 has 15 residues. CDR3 nucleotides: TGTGCCAGCAGTTTATGGACAGGGTGGAATTCACCCCTCCACTTT. This sequence encodes CASSLWTGWNSPLHF.

Many counts were recorded for this clonotype. The V and J genes are TRBV24-1 and TRBJ2-3; possibly TRBD2 for D (6 bases). Per germline, CDR1 KGHDR and CDR2 SFDVKD. This CDR3 has 16 amino acids. Trimming pared 4 bases from V and 0 bases from J, leaving 13 bases between. As DNA, the CDR3 is TGTGCCACCAGTGACCCGGACTATCCTAGCACAGATACGCAGTATTTT. Translation gives CATSDPDYPSTDTQYF.

The chain links TRBV4-3 to TRBJ1-1, with D hard to call. This CDR3 spans 15 amino acids. With 2 bases removed from V and 4 bases from J, the gap between germline ends came to 14 bases. Germline V CDR1 and CDR2: LGHNA, YSLEER. The CDR3, as DNA: TGCGCCAGCAGCCAATCTGCGGACCTGGGCACTGAAGCTTTCTTT. Protein: CASSQSADLGTEAFF.

On this clonotype itself: At one end the junction does not follow the germline gene, possibly because of a read error. The J gene is TRBJ2-2, the V gene TRBV6-5, with D possibly being TRBD2 (7 bases). Germline CDR1 MNHEY, CDR2 SVGAGI. There are 14 residues in the CDR3. As DNA, the CDR3 is TGTGCCAGAAGTTACTCGGGGGGCGCCGGGGAGCTGTTTTTT. This encodes CARSYSGGAGELFF.

This clonotype came up a few times. The chain has TRBV3-1 and TRBJ2-1; D gene unclear. The CDR3 is 14 amino acids. CDR1 LGHDT and CDR2 YNNKEL come from the germline V gene (reference sequence). Trimming took off 1 base at V and 3 bases at J, with 7 bases between the two ends. CDR3 sequence (DNA): TGTGCCAGCAGCCAAGGTCTTGGCTACAATGAGCAGTTCTTC. Translating it yields CASSQGLGYNEQFF.

Points on this clonotype: This clone may be a read error of a much larger clone one base away. The chain has TRBV6-2 or TRBV6-3 and TRBJ1-2, with TRBD1 matching 7 bases. Germline lookup yields CDR1 MNHEY and CDR2 SVGEGT. With 6 bases clipped from V and 4 bases from J, the junction kept 2 bases outside the gene matches. The CDR3 runs 12 residues. The DNA of the CDR3 is TGTGCCAGCAGAGGGGGCGCCTATGGCTACACCTTC. Encoded protein: CASRGGAYGYTF.

This clonotype was counted a few times. This chain connects TRBV24-1 to TRBJ2-5; D perhaps matches TRBD1 (6 bases). The V gene lost 0 bases and the J gene lost 5 bases, with 9 bases spanning the gap. The germline CDR1 and CDR2 sequences are KGHDR and SFDVKD. The CDR3 consists of 14 residues. The chain's CDR3 is CATSDLGGSETQYF. CDR3 sequence (DNA): TGTGCCACCAGTGATTTGGGGGGCTCGGAGACCCAGTACTTC.

V is TRBV4-2 and J is TRBJ2-1; D might be TRBD2 (6 bases). This CDR3 has 18 residues. Trimming left V 0 bases short and J 4 bases short, with 19 bases between. Germline loops: CDR1 LGHNA, CDR2 YNFKEQ. The CDR3 loop is CASSQDYMGGVPYNEQFF. As DNA, the CDR3 is TGTGCCAGCAGCCAAGACTACATGGGGGGAGTGCCATACAATGAGCAGTTCTTC.

Notes on this clonotype: A much larger clone lies a single base off, so this may be a read error. The rearrangement links TRBV6-2 or TRBV6-3 to TRBJ1-2; a weak D match, TRBD1 (5 bases). The CDR3 contains 14 residues. Germline CDR1 and CDR2: MNHEY and SVGEGT. Deletions cut 2 bases from V and 1 base from J, with 8 bases between. The CDR3 reads CASSYRDCNYGYTF. The CDR3 DNA sequence: TGTGCCAGCAGTTACCGGGACTGTAACTATGGCTACACCTTC.

This clonotype has only a few counts. This chain uses TRBV6-1 with TRBJ1-1; D unresolved. The V gene lost 3 bases and the J gene lost 2 bases, with 7 bases spanning the gap. CDR1 is MNHNS, CDR2 SASEGT, per germline. This CDR3 is built from 13 residues. As DNA, the CDR3 is TGTGCCAGCAGTGAGTTCCCAAACACTGAAGCTTTCTTT. It codes for CASSEFPNTEAFF.

The chain has TRBV2 and TRBJ2-5; D possibly corresponds to TRBD2 (6 bases). Trimming stripped 11 bases from V and 6 bases from J, with 19 bases between. This CDR3 spans 13 amino acids. CDR1 and CDR2 from the germline V gene are SNHLY and FYNNEI. The CDR3 sequence: CAGKGGAWKTQYF. The CDR3 DNA follows: TGTGCCGGCAAGGGAGGCGCGTGGAAGACCCAGTACTTC.

The chain carries TRBV28 and TRBJ1-3; D possibly corresponds to TRBD1 (5 bases). This CDR3 region has 14 residues. V was shortened by 4 bases and J by 7 bases, with 14 bases between the two germline ends. Germline loops: CDR1 MDHEN, CDR2 SYDVKM. This CDR3 reads CASSSGRARNTIYF. CDR3 sequence (DNA): TGTGCCAGCAGTTCAGGGCGCGCCCGCAACACCATATATTTT.

By share of the sample, this clonotype is medium-sized. V is TRBV6-1 and J is TRBJ2-7; 7 bases map to TRBD1. The ends lost 6 bases at V and 1 base at J; junction bases unmatched: 6. Germline CDR1 is MNHNS and CDR2 is SASEGT. This CDR3 spans 14 amino acids. The CDR3 sequence is CASSEGQISYEQYF. The DNA of the CDR3 is TGTGCCAGCAGCGAGGGACAGATATCCTACGAGCAGTACTTC.

A remark on this clonotype: A read error may explain this, as a much larger clone is one base away. DNA for the CDR3: TGTGTCAGCAGTTACTCGATATCCAGGGAGGACACCGGGGAGCTGTTTTTT. This translates into CVSSYSISREDTGELFF. The rearrangement joins TRBV6-2 or TRBV6-3 to TRBJ2-2; tentative D call: TRBD2 (6 bases). CDR3 length: 17 residues. Per germline, CDR1 MNHEY and CDR2 SVGEGT.

The sample holds many counts of this clonotype. This chain connects TRBV30 to TRBJ2-7; tentative D call: TRBD1 (6 bases). V was clipped by 5 bases and J by 2 bases, with 7 bases between them. CDR3 length: 11 amino acids. Per germline, CDR1 GTSNPN and CDR2 SVGIG (reference sequence). The CDR3, as DNA: TGTGCCTGGGGGACACCCTACGAGCAGTACTTC. Its protein product is CAWGTPYEQYF.

This clonotype was picked up a small number of times. The CDR3 here is CASSFMGRETQYF. CDR3 DNA sequence: TGTGCCAGCAGTTTTATGGGGAGGGAGACCCAGTACTTC. This rearrangement joins TRBV12-3 or TRBV12-4 to TRBJ2-5; D possibly corresponds to TRBD2 (6 bases). V lost 3 bases and J lost 5, with 10 bases in between. CDR3 length: 13 amino acids.

Comment on this clonotype: A much bigger clone sits one base away, suggesting this may be a read error. The V gene is TRBV27, the J gene TRBJ1-6, with TRBD1 matching 8 bases. The CDR3 length is 14 residues. The germline V gene has CDR1 MNHEY and CDR2 SMNVEV (reference sequence). The CDR3 reads CASSSGQGNSPHHF. The CDR3 nucleotides are TGTGCCAGCAGTAGCGGACAGGGAAATTCACCCCACCACTTT.

The sample holds one count of this clonotype. Possible read error: a much larger clone is one base away. DNA of the CDR3: TGTGCCAGCCGACAGGAGTCGAGCGAGCAGTACTTC. It translates to CASRQESSEQYF. The chain employs TRBV11-2 and TRBJ2-7, with D possibly matching TRBD1 (6 bases). The germline V gene has CDR1 SGHAT and CDR2 FQNNGV. Trimming shortened V by 8 bases and J by 6 bases, and 14 bases separated the two germline ends. The CDR3 covers 12 residues.

The chain combines TRBV18 with TRBJ2-7; D is uncertain. The CDR3 covers 13 residues. The V and J ends lost 3 bases and 3 bases respectively, with 9 bases between them. The germline gives CDR1 KGHSH, CDR2 LQKENI. For the CDR3, the DNA is TGTGCCAGCTCACCGAACCATATCTACGAGCAGTACTTC. It yields the protein CASSPNHIYEQYF.

This clonotype occurred many times. The chain links TRBV7-3 to TRBJ2-1, with D maybe TRBD2 (5 bases). V was shortened by 5 bases and J by 6 bases, with 17 bases between the two germline ends. The CDR3 consists of 15 residues. The germline gives CDR1 SGHTA, CDR2 FQGTGA. This chain's CDR3 is CASSVEGGRLNEQFF. The DNA for the CDR3 is TGTGCCAGCAGCGTAGAGGGTGGACGGCTCAATGAGCAGTTCTTC.

As for this clonotype: Being one base from a much bigger clone, this may be a read error. This sequence joins TRBV6-1 and TRBJ2-1; D ambiguous. This CDR3 is built from 14 residues. The V and J ends lost 7 bases and 9 bases respectively, with 19 bases between them. The germline V gene encodes CDR1 MNHNS and CDR2 SASEGT. The CDR3 protein is CASITPELSVEQFF. The CDR3, as DNA: TGTGCCAGCATCACACCGGAACTAAGTGTTGAGCAGTTCTTC.